This T cell receptor beta chain is drawn from a study of blood T cells in healthy people across ages. A sample-barcoded 5' primer and a J-beta primer mix were used in a second PCR of roughly 7 to 11 cycles. MiXCR was run by TCRdb on the 5' RACE reads, yielding one entry per CDR3 protein. The sample holds approximately 900,000 distinct CDR3 sequences, about 44% seen once. The V gene lost 5 bases and the J gene lost 0 bases, with 15 bases spanning the gap. Germline CDR1 and CDR2: SGHRS and YFSETQ. This CDR3 comprises 16 residues. Sequencing was performed on blood. The chain employs TRBV5-1 and TRBJ2-1, with D possibly being TRBD1 (5 bases). This TCR was sampled from a man aged 30 to 39 in good health. The CDR3: CASSQGGDNSYNEQFF. CDR3 nucleotides: TGCGCCAGCAGTCAGGGCGGTGACAACTCCTACAATGAGCAGTTCTTC.